This T cell receptor (beta chain) was recorded in a study of T cell responses to AZD1222 COVID-19 vaccine. Losses at the gene ends were 5 bases for V and 7 bases for J; bases not matched to a gene: 15. The CDR3 sequence is 16 residues long. CDR1 is SGHRS, CDR2 YFSETQ, per germline. Sequencing used immunoSEQ multiplex PCR; TCRdb keeps in-frame clones, though not all of them. The sample yields around 160,000 clones, around 86% seen once. The sequence came from an adult in good health. V usage is TRBV5-1 and J usage is TRBJ2-1; 7 bases align to TRBD2. Sequencing used peripheral blood, obtained on day 0 of MenACWY control vaccination. The CDR3 reads CASSTLSGVYGNEQFF. The CDR3 coding sequence is TGCGCCAGCAGTACTTTGAGCGGGGTTTACGGTAATGAGCAGTTCTTC.